The 21 T cell receptor beta chains in this list originate from one sample, sequenced in a study of neurological immune-mediated disorders. Time point denoted: longitudinal time-point 1 (baseline). TCRdb redid the calling of the 5' RACE reads with MiXCR, one entry per CDR3 protein. The sample has approximately 53,000 distinct CDR3 sequences; more than 8.5% are singletons. What was sequenced was PBMCs. The source is a woman between 35 and 50 years old in good health.

This clonotype was counted ten times or more. The chain has TRBV6-2 or TRBV6-3 and TRBJ1-5; D not certain. The CDR3 sequence is 16 residues long. Germline V CDR1 and CDR2: MNHEY, SVGEGT. V lost 6 bases and J 2 bases, leaving 17 bases between the germline ends. The CDR3 DNA reads as TGTGCCAGCAGCTTGACGGGCTCCGGAGGCAATCAGCCCCAGCATTTT. Translation: CASSLTGSGGNQPQHF.

This clonotype was observed many times. The rearrangement joins TRBV6-6 to TRBJ1-3; a weak D match, TRBD1 (5 bases). The V end was cut by 5 bases, the J end by 3 bases, with 17 bases between. The CDR3 totals 16 residues. Germline loops: CDR1 MNHNY, CDR2 SVGAGI (reference sequence). CDR3 nucleotides: TGTGCCAGCAGTCTCTTTTCCCCGGGACTTGGAAACACCATATATTTT. Protein product: CASSLFSPGLGNTIYF.

In this sample, this clonotype turned up many times. V and J are TRBV6-5 and TRBJ2-5; D call uncertain. This CDR3 has 15 residues. Deletions cut 0 bases from V and 0 bases from J, with 8 bases between. Germline loops: CDR1 MNHEY, CDR2 SVGAGI. CDR3 in DNA: TGTGCCAGCAGTTACTCTGGGCTATACCAAGAGACCCAGTACTTC. The encoded protein is CASSYSGLYQETQYF.

This clonotype was observed at least ten times. The chain carries TRBV2 and TRBJ2-1, with TRBD1 as a possible D gene (6 bases). Germline V CDR1 and CDR2: SNHLY, FYNNEI. V dropped 5 bases and J dropped 0 bases, with 14 bases sitting between them. The CDR3 sequence is 16 residues long. The CDR3 is CASSPGQQSSYNEQFF. CDR3 sequence (DNA): TGTGCCAGCAGTCCGGGACAACAGAGCTCCTACAATGAGCAGTTCTTC.

At least ten counts were recorded for this clonotype. The CDR3 here is CASVGQNNNSPLHF. The CDR3 bases are TGTGCCAGCGTGGGACAGAACAATAATTCACCCCTCCACTTT. V usage is TRBV11-2 and J usage is TRBJ1-6, with 7 bases matching TRBD1. Per the germline V gene, CDR1 is SGHAT and CDR2 is FQNNGV. The CDR3 spans 14 residues. Unmatched junction bases numbered 6, after V lost 8 bases and J lost 5 bases.

This clonotype was counted at least ten times. The genes are TRBV5-1 and TRBJ1-1; a possible D gene is TRBD1 (6 bases). The V end lost 1 base, the J end lost 0 bases, and 13 bases lay between the germline ends. Germline V lookup: CDR1 SGHRS, CDR2 YFSETQ. The CDR3 spans 16 residues. The CDR3 protein is CASSLTGTRMNTEAFF. CDR3 in DNA: TGCGCCAGCAGCTTGACCGGGACACGAATGAACACTGAAGCTTTCTTT.

This clonotype has at least ten counts. V gene TRBV3-1 combines with J gene TRBJ1-4; 7 bases line up with TRBD1. This CDR3 has 15 amino acids. V dropped 3 bases and J dropped 8; count of bases not matched to a gene: 9. Germline CDR1 is LGHDT and CDR2 is YNNKEL (reference sequence). The CDR3 DNA reads TGTGCCAGCAGCCACCGGACAGGCTTAAGGGAAAAACTGTTTTTT. Protein sequence: CASSHRTGLREKLFF.

In this sample, this clonotype turned up many times. This chain links TRBV6-2 or TRBV6-3 with TRBJ2-1, with a weak D call TRBD2 (6 bases). V was pared by 8 bases and J by 0 bases, with 14 bases between. Germline V lookup: CDR1 MNHEY, CDR2 SVGEGT. The CDR3 has 15 residues. CDR3 amino acids: CASRPSASSYNEQFF. In DNA, the CDR3 is TGTGCCAGCCGACCTAGCGCGAGCTCCTACAATGAGCAGTTCTTC.

In this sample, this clonotype turned up many times. V gene TRBV7-9 combines with J gene TRBJ2-1, with 9 bases fitting TRBD1. This CDR3 contains 16 residues. Looked up from germline, CDR1 is SEHNR and CDR2 is FQNEAQ (reference sequence). With 5 bases clipped from V and 7 bases from J, the junction kept 12 bases outside the gene matches. DNA of the CDR3: TGTGCCAGCAGCACTTTGACAGGGGGAATGGTGAATGAGCAGTTCTTC. It specifies CASSTLTGGMVNEQFF.

Many counts were recorded for this clonotype. V and J are TRBV12-3 or TRBV12-4 and TRBJ1-2, with 9 positions matching TRBD1. V lost 8 bases, J lost 4 bases, and 11 bases stayed unmatched. The CDR3 spans 15 residues. The CDR3 sequence: CASDLGTGSFYGYTF. The CDR3 nucleotides are TGTGCCAGCGATCTCGGGACAGGGTCGTTCTATGGCTACACCTTC.

This clonotype was observed at least ten times. The J gene is TRBJ2-1, the V gene TRBV9; 7 positions agree with TRBD2. J was trimmed by 2 bases and V by 4 bases; bases with no gene match: 6. The CDR3 loop spans 15 amino acids. In germline, CDR1 is SGDLS, CDR2 YYNGEE. In DNA, the CDR3 is TGTGCCAGCAGCCTGGGGGGGGAACCCTACAATGAGCAGTTCTTC. Residues: CASSLGGEPYNEQFF.

This clonotype appeared many times. The genes are TRBV7-2 and TRBJ1-1; D possibly corresponds to TRBD1 (5 bases). CDR1 and CDR2 from the germline V gene are SGHTA and FQGNSA. The CDR3 length is 15 residues. V dropped 1 base and J dropped 1 base, with 10 bases sitting between them. The chain's CDR3 is CASSLDRGKNTEAFF. The CDR3 DNA sequence: TGTGCCAGCAGCTTAGATCGGGGGAAGAACACTGAAGCTTTCTTT.

This clonotype was seen many times. The chain combines TRBV3-1 with TRBJ1-3; D uncertain. In germline, CDR1 is LGHDT, CDR2 YNNKEL (reference sequence). The ends were cut back, 0 bases at V and 5 bases at J, with 11 bases in the middle. The CDR3 runs 15 residues. CDR3 in amino acids: CASSQDWRARNTIYF. Written as DNA, the CDR3 is TGTGCCAGCAGCCAAGATTGGCGGGCTAGAAACACCATATATTTT.

Concerning this clonotype: This may arise from a read error, as a much more abundant clone is one base away. The chain is built from TRBV29-1 and TRBJ2-7; TRBD1 matches at 7 bases. The junction had 6 bases not matched to a gene; V was cut back by 1 base and J by 6 bases. Germline CDR1 is SQVTM and CDR2 is ANQGSEA. The CDR3 consists of 13 residues. CDR3 DNA sequence: TGCAGCGTTGAAGCCCGGACAGGAACCGAGCAGTACTTC. This sequence encodes CSVEARTGTEQYF.

This clonotype was picked up many times. V is TRBV6-1 and J is TRBJ2-6, with a possible D match to TRBD1 (7 bases). This CDR3 is 15 amino acids long. Trimming shortened V by 4 bases and J by 2 bases, and 9 bases separated the two germline ends. Germline-derived CDR1 and CDR2 are MNHNS and SASEGT. CDR3 residues: CASSGRGAGANVLTF. CDR3 sequence (DNA): TGTGCCAGCAGTGGCAGGGGGGCTGGGGCCAACGTCCTGACTTTC.

There are a few counts of this clonotype. The chain has TRBV6-5 and TRBJ1-2; D gene uncertain. The germline V and J ends were trimmed by 4 bases and 7 bases, with 13 bases remaining between them. There are 13 residues in the CDR3. The germline CDR1 and CDR2 sequences are MNHEY and SVGAGI. The CDR3 sequence: CASSSRTWGGYTF. The DNA of the CDR3 is TGTGCCAGCAGTTCCAGGACGTGGGGTGGCTACACCTTC.

V is TRBV5-4 and J is TRBJ2-1; 10 bases map to TRBD2. Germline CDR1 and CDR2: SGHNT and YYREEE (reference sequence). Trimming removed 4 bases from V and 3 bases from J; junction bases left unmatched: 4. The CDR3 spans 15 residues. DNA of the CDR3: TGTGCCAGCAGCACATGGACTAGCGGCTACAATGAGCAGTTCTTC. It yields the protein CASSTWTSGYNEQFF. Combining the CDR3 with reference TRBV5-4 and TRBJ2-1 gives the whole variable domain ETGVTQSPTHLIKTRGQQVTLRCSSQSGHNTVSWYQQALGQGPQFIFQYYREEENGRGNFPPRFSGLQFPNYSSELNVNALELDDSALYLCASSTWTSGYNEQFFGPGTRLTVL.

Many counts were recorded for this clonotype. The rearrangement links TRBV24-1 to TRBJ2-1; 14 bases agree with TRBD2. Germline values: CDR1 KGHDR, CDR2 SFDVKD. Losses at the gene ends were 5 bases for V and 8 bases for J; bases not matched to a gene: 4. This CDR3 is 15 amino acids long. In DNA, the CDR3 is TGTGCCACCAGTGTCGCGGGACTAGCGGGAGATGAGCAGTTCTTC. Its translation is CATSVAGLAGDEQFF.

This clonotype was counted at least ten times. The rearrangement uses TRBV30 and TRBJ2-2, with D possibly called TRBD1 or TRBD2 (5 bases each). The CDR3 is 14 residues long. Trimming removed 3 bases at V and 3 bases at J, with 11 bases between. Germline loops: CDR1 GTSNPN, CDR2 SVGIG (reference sequence). This CDR3 is CAWRGDRDTGELFF. CDR3 sequence (DNA): TGTGCCTGGAGGGGGGATCGAGACACCGGGGAGCTGTTTTTT.

In this sample, this clonotype turned up many times. This sequence joins TRBV20-1 and TRBJ2-7; a possible D gene is TRBD2 (6 bases). The germline V and J ends were trimmed by 3 bases and 0 bases, with 12 bases remaining between them. Germline V gives CDR1 DFQATT, CDR2 SNEGSKA (reference sequence). This CDR3 is built from 14 residues. This CDR3 reads CSARSTGVSYEQYF. The CDR3 nucleotides are TGCAGTGCTAGGTCAACGGGGGTCTCCTACGAGCAGTACTTC.

This clonotype was counted ten times or more. The chain couples TRBV6-5 to TRBJ1-2; no firm D call. The germline CDR1 and CDR2 sequences are MNHEY and SVGAGI. This CDR3 has 11 residues. The ends were cut back, 2 bases at V and 8 bases at J, with 6 bases in the middle. The CDR3 nucleotides are TGTGCCAGCAGTTACCGAGGGGGCTACACCTTC. Protein product: CASSYRGGYTF.